This T cell receptor beta chain stems from a study of T cell responses to AZD1222 COVID-19 vaccine. The CDR3 is 12 residues long. Trimming stripped 4 bases from V and 3 bases from J, with 7 bases between. The germline CDR1 and CDR2 sequences are SQVTM and ANQGSEA. Generated by immunoSEQ multiplex PCR, the TCRdb table keeps only in-frame clones and is missing some. The sample comprises about 83,000 clones, roughly 88% of which are singletons, and under 5% rests with the top ten. This clone is a singleton in its sample. Its antigen is unknown. Overall study results and limits: Seropositive AZD1222 recipients at baseline numbered only six or seven.

This sequence joins TRBV29-1 and TRBJ1-5; D is unresolved. This receptor was identified in an adult in good health. The specimen was peripheral blood, collected on day 0 of MenACWY control vaccination. The DNA of the CDR3 is TGCAGCGTTGCAGGATACAATCAGCCCCAGCATTTT. Translation gives CSVAGYNQPQHF.